Listed here is a single T cell receptor (beta chain). Antigen unknown. These data are taken from a study of cytomegalovirus exposure and HLA in healthy donors. General study points: When a later analysis was performed, an Asian-associated ancestry cluster reportedly had fewer N-insertions than the roughly 730-donor mean.

The V and J ends lost 2 bases and 5 bases respectively, with 9 bases between them. Germline-derived CDR1 and CDR2 are SNHLY and FYNNEI. The CDR3 is 13 residues long. PCR used 60 Vbeta primers and 13 Jbeta primers. Data came from immunoSEQ multiplex PCR; TCRdb stores just in-frame clones and leaves some out. The sample has more than 60,000 clones; 84% are singletons. Sequencing was performed on PBMCs. The chain joins TRBV2 to TRBJ2-5, with D unresolved. The TCR comes from a man between 65 and 80 years old in good health and CMV-seropositive. CDR3 in amino acids: CASSESEWETQYF. The CDR3 coding sequence is TGTGCCAGCAGTGAATCGGAGTGGGAGACCCAGTACTTC.